The 6 T cell receptor beta chains below were found in one sample sequenced in a study of cytomegalovirus exposure and HLA in healthy donors (TCRdb year 2017). The library was obtained by the immunoSEQ multiplex PCR assay. TCRdb re-hosts the immuneACCESS table, in-frame sequences only. Its copies lack some clones; in the studies checked, an unresolved V gene accounts for under half of them, and the cause for the rest is not known. The sample yields some 130,000 clones; roughly 90% were counted once. The ten largest clones represent just under 6.5% of the sample. Sample: PBMCs. Receptors originate from a young woman in good health and CMV-seropositive.

The V call is TRBV6-1, the J call TRBJ2-5; 7 bases fit TRBD1. The germline V gene encodes CDR1 MNHNS and CDR2 SASEGT. The CDR3 is 14 residues long. Trimming took 10 bases from V and 3 from J; bases not matched to a gene: 11. Here the CDR3 reads CATLRDSLEETQYF. CDR3 bases: TGTGCCACCCTGAGGGACAGCCTAGAAGAGACCCAGTACTTC.

V usage is TRBV27 and J usage is TRBJ1-5, with D unresolved. Looked up from germline, CDR1 is MNHEY and CDR2 is SMNVEV (reference sequence). The CDR3 has 13 residues. Trimming took off 5 bases at V and 7 bases at J, with 12 bases between the two ends. CDR3 sequence: CASSPLDGQPQHF. The CDR3, as DNA: TGTGCCAGCAGTCCGCTAGATGGACAGCCCCAGCATTTT.

V and J are TRBV19 and TRBJ1-2; D unresolved. Germline CDR1 LNHDA, CDR2 SQIVND (reference sequence). V was shortened by 4 bases and J by 6 bases, with 15 bases between the two germline ends. The CDR3 is made up of 14 amino acids. The CDR3 DNA follows: TGTGCCAGTAGTACCCGACGGGAGGCGGATGGCTACACCTTC. It encodes CASSTRREADGYTF.

This clone appeared once. This chain joins TRBV13 and TRBJ2-3, with TRBD2 matching 7 bases. The V gene end was trimmed by 5 bases and the J gene end by 7 bases; junction bases not matched to a gene: 15. Germline CDR1 is PRHDT and CDR2 is FYEKMQ (reference sequence). The CDR3 covers 16 residues. The CDR3 is CASSNKRGPNFHTQYF. DNA of the CDR3: TGTGCCAGCAGCAACAAGCGGGGCCCTAACTTTCATACGCAGTATTTT.

The chain couples TRBV18 to TRBJ2-1, with 12 bases matching TRBD1. V was clipped by 5 bases and J by 0 bases; unmatched bases: 8. CDR3 length: 18 amino acids. Germline V CDR1 and CDR2: KGHSH, LQKENI. The CDR3, as DNA: TGTGCCAGCTCAGCTCCGGGACAGGGGGCGAGCTCCTACAATGAGCAGTTCTTC. This encodes CASSAPGQGASSYNEQFF.

The chain recombines TRBV5-6 with TRBJ2-1; D possibly corresponds to TRBD2 (5 bases). Germline V CDR1 and CDR2: SGHDT, YYEEEE. V gave up 0 bases and J gave up 9 bases, with 10 bases separating them. This CDR3 is 13 amino acids long. The CDR3 DNA reads TGTGCCAGCAGCTTGGGGACCGAGGGTGAGCAGTTCTTC. Translation gives CASSLGTEGEQFF.